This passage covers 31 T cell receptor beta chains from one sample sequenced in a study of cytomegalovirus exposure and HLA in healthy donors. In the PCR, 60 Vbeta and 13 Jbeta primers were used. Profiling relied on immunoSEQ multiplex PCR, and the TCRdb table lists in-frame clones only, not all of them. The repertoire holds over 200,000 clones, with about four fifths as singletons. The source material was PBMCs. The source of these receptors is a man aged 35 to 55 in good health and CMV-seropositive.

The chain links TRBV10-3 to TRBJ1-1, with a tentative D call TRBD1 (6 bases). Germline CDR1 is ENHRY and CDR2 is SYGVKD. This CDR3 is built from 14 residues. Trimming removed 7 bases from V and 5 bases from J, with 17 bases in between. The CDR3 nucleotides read TGTGCCATCACCCCGACAGGCGGTCCGACTGAAGCTTTCTTT. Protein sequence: CAITPTGGPTEAFF.

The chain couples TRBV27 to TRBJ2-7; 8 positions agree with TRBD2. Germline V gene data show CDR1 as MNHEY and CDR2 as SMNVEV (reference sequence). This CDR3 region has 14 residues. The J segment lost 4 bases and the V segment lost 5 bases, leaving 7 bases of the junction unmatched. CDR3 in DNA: TGTGCCAGCAGTCACGGGACTAGTGGGTACGAGCAGTACGTC. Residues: CASSHGTSGYEQYV.

CDR3 in amino acids: CASSPLTTGATNEKLFF. The CDR3 DNA follows: TGTGCCAGCTCACCATTGACCACAGGGGCGACTAATGAAAAACTGTTTTTT. The chain recombines TRBV18 with TRBJ1-4, with TRBD1 matching 7 bases. CDR1 is KGHSH and CDR2 is LQKENI in the germline V gene. After removal of 2 bases from V and 2 bases from J, the junction contained 8 bases not matched to a gene. The CDR3 length is 17 residues.

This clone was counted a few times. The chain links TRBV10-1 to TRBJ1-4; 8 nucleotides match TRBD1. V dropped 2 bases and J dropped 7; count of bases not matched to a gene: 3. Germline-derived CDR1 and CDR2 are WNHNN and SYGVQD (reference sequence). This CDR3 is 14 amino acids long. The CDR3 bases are TGCGCCAGCAGTGAGGGACAGGGAGGTGAAAAACTGTTTTTT. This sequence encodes CASSEGQGGEKLFF.

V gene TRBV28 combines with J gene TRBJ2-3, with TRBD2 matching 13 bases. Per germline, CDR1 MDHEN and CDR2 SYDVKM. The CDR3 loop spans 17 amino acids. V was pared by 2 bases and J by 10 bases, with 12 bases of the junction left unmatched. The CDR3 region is CASSLHTSGRADRAQYF. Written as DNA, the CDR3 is TGTGCCAGCAGTTTACACACTAGCGGGAGGGCGGATCGGGCGCAGTATTTT.

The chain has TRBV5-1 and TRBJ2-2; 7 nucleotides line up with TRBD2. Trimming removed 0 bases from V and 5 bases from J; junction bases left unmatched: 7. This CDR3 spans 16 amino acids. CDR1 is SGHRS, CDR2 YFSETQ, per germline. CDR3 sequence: CASSLEPAGETGELFF. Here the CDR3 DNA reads TGCGCCAGCAGCTTGGAACCCGCGGGAGAAACCGGGGAGCTGTTTTTT.

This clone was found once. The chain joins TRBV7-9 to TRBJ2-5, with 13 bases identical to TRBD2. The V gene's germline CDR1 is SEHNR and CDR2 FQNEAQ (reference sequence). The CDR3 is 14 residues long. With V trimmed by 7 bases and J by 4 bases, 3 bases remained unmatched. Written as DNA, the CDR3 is TGTGCCAGCACCGGACTAGCGGGAGCAGAGACCCAGTACTTC. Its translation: CASTGLAGAETQYF.

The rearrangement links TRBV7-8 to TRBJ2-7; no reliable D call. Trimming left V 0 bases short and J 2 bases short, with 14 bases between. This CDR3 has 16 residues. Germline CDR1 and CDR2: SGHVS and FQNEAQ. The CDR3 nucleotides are TGTGCCAGCAGCTTAGCGCGGTTCCCGCGGCCCTACGAGCAGTACGTC. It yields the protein CASSLARFPRPYEQYV.

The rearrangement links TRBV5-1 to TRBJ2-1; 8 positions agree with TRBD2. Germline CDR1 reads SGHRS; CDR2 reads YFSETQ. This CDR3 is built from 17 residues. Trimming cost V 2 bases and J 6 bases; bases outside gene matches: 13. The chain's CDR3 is CASSFTVAGGFANEQFF. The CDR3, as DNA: TGCGCCAGCAGCTTCACCGTGGCGGGAGGATTTGCCAATGAGCAGTTCTTC.

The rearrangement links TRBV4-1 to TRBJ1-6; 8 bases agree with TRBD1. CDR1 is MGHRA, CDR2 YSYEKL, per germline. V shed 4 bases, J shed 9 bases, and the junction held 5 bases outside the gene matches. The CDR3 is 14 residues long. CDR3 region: CASSPGTGASPLHF. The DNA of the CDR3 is TGCGCCAGCAGCCCCGGGACAGGCGCTTCACCCCTCCACTTT.

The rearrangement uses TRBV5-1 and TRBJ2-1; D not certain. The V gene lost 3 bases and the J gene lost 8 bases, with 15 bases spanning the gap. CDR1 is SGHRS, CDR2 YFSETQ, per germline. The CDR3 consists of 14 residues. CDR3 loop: CASSSTIKLDEQFF. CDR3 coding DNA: TGCGCCAGCAGCTCCACCATAAAACTGGATGAGCAGTTCTTC. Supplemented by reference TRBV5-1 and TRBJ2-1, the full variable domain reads KAGVTQTPRYLIKTRGQQVTLSCSPISGHRSVSWYQQTPGQGLQFLFEYFSETQRNKGNFPGRFSGRQFSNSRSEMNVSTLELGDSALYLCASSSTIKLDEQFFGPGTRLTVL.

CDR3 loop: CASSVREGSSYNEQFF. Written as DNA, the CDR3 is TGTGCCAGCAGCGTACGGGAGGGCAGCTCCTACAATGAGCAGTTCTTC. The J gene is TRBJ2-1, the V gene TRBV9, with 8 positions matching TRBD2. CDR3 size: 16 residues. V shed 1 base and J 0 bases; nucleotides not matched to a gene: 3. CDR1 SGDLS and CDR2 YYNGEE come from the germline V gene.

The CDR3 nucleotides are TGTGCCAGCAGTGGTGGGTCGAGTAGCGGTTACAATGAGCAGTTCTTC. It encodes CASSGGSSSGYNEQFF. This chain uses TRBV28 with TRBJ2-1; possibly TRBD2 for D (6 bases). V was cut by 5 bases and J by 4 bases, with 18 bases left in between. Germline loops: CDR1 MDHEN, CDR2 SYDVKM. There are 16 residues in the CDR3.

In DNA form, the CDR3 reads TGTGCCTGGAGTCCACTAGGGGGATCACTGTTTTTT. Protein: CAWSPLGGSLFF. The chain couples TRBV30 to TRBJ1-4; possibly TRBD1 for D (6 bases). Germline CDR1 GTSNPN, CDR2 SVGIG (reference sequence). The CDR3 totals 12 residues. V dropped 2 bases and J dropped 13 bases, with 14 bases sitting between them. The variable domain in full, with the rest retrieved from reference TRBV30 and TRBJ1-4, is SQTIHQWPATLVQPVGSPLSLECTVEGTSNPNLYWYRQAAGRGLQLLFYSVGIGQISSEVPQNLSASRPQDRQFILSSKKLLLSDSGFYLCAWSPLGGSLFFGSGTQLSVL.

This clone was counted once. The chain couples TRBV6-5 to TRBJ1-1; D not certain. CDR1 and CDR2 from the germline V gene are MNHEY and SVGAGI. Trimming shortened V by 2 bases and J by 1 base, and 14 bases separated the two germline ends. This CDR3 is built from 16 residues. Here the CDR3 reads CASSYGYGTANTEAFF. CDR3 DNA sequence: TGTGCCAGCAGTTACGGCTACGGTACAGCGAACACTGAAGCTTTCTTT.

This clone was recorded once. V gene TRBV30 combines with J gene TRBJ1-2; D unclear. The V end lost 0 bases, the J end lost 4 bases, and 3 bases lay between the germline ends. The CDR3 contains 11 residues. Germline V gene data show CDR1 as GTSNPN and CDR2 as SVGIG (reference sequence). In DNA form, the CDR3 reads TGTGCCTGGAGTGTCCTCTATGGCTACACCTTC. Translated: CAWSVLYGYTF.

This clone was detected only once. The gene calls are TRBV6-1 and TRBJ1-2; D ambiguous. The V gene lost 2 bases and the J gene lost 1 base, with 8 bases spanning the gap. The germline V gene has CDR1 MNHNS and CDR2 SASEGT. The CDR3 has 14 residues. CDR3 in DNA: TGTGCCAGCAGTGAATCTAGGAGTAACTATGGCTACACCTTC. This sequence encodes CASSESRSNYGYTF.

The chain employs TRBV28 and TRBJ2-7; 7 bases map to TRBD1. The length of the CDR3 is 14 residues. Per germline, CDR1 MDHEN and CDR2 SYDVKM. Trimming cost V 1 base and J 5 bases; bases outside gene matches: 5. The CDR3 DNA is TGTGCCAGCAGTTTATACCAGGGGGTCCACGAGCAGTACGTC. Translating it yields CASSLYQGVHEQYV.

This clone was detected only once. The CDR3 region has the DNA TGTGCCAGCAGTTTAGGAAACTTGAGACCGGGGGACACTGAAGCTTTCTTT. Translating it yields CASSLGNLRPGDTEAFF. The chain uses TRBV27 and TRBJ1-1; D possibly corresponds to TRBD1 (5 bases). The CDR3 is 17 residues long. Trimming took 2 bases from V and 3 from J, leaving 19 bases between them. Looked up from germline, CDR1 is MNHEY and CDR2 is SMNVEV (reference sequence).

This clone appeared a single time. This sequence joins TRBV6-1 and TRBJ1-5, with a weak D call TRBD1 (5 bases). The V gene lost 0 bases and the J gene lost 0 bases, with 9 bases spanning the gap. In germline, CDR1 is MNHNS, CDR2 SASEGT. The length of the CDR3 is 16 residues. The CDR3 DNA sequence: TGTGCCAGCAGTGAAGCAGGGGTTTTTAGCAATCAGCCCCAGCATTTT. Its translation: CASSEAGVFSNQPQHF.

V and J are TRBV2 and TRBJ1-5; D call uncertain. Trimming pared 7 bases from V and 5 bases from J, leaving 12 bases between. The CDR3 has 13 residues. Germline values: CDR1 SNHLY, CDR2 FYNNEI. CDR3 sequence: CASTYQLDQPQHF. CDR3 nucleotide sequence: TGTGCCAGCACCTATCAGCTAGATCAGCCCCAGCATTTT.

CDR3 DNA: TGTGCCAGCAGCGCCCTCGTCCGGTCTGAAGCTTTCTTT. This encodes CASSALVRSEAFF. This chain uses TRBV9 with TRBJ1-1; D is ambiguous. The CDR3 runs 13 residues. CDR1 is SGDLS, CDR2 YYNGEE, per germline. Between the trimmed V and J ends, which lost 3 bases and 6 bases, there was a span of 12 bases.

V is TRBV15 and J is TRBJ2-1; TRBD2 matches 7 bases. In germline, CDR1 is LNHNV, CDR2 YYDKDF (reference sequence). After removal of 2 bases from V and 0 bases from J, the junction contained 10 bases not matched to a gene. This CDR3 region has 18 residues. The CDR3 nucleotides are TGTGCCACCAGCAGACTGGTGGTAGCGGGTAGCTCCTACAATGAGCAGTTCTTC. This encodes CATSRLVVAGSSYNEQFF.

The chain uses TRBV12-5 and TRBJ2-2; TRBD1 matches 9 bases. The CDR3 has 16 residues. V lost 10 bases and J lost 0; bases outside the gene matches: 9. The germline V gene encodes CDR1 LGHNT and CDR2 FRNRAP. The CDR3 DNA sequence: TGTGCTACATCTCAGGGGGACAGGGCGAACACCGGGGAGCTGTTTTTT. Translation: CATSQGDRANTGELFF.

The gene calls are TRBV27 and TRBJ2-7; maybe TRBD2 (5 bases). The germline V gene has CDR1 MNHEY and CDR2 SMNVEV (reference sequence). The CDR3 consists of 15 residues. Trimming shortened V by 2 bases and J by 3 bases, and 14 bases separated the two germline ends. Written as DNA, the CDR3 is TGTGCCAGCAGTTTAATCGGGGATACCATCTACGAGCAGTACGTC. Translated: CASSLIGDTIYEQYV.

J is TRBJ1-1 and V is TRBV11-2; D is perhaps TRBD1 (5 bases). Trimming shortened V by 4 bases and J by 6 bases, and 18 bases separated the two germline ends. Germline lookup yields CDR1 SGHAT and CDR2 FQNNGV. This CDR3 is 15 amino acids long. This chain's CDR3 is CASSSQPSGGAEAFF. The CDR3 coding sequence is TGTGCCAGCAGCTCCCAACCGTCGGGGGGGGCTGAAGCTTTCTTT.

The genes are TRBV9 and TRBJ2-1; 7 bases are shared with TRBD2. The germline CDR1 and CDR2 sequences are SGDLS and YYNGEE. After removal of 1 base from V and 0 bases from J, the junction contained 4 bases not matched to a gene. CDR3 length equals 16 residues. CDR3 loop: CASSVWRESSYNEQFF. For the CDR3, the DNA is TGTGCCAGCAGCGTATGGCGGGAGAGCTCCTACAATGAGCAGTTCTTC.

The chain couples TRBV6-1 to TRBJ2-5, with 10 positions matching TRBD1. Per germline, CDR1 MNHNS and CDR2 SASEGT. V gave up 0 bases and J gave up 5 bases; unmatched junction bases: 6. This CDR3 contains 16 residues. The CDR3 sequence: CASSEAVTGGAETQYF. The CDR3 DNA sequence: TGTGCCAGCAGTGAAGCGGTGACAGGGGGCGCTGAGACCCAGTACTTC.

The CDR3 here is CASRRGQGGSYEQYV. CDR3 sequence (DNA): TGTGCCAGCAGACGAGGACAGGGAGGGTCCTACGAGCAGTACGTC. This sequence joins TRBV27 and TRBJ2-7; D may be TRBD1 (8 bases). CDR3 size: 15 residues. Trimming took 6 bases from V and 1 from J, leaving 16 bases between them. The germline gives CDR1 MNHEY, CDR2 SMNVEV (reference sequence).

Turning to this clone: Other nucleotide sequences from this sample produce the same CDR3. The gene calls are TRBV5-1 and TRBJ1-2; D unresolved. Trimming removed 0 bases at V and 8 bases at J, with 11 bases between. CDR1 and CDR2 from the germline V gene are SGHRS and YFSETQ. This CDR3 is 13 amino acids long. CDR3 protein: CASSLAGGDGYTF. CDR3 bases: TGCGCCAGCAGCTTGGCGGGAGGAGACGGCTACACCTTC.

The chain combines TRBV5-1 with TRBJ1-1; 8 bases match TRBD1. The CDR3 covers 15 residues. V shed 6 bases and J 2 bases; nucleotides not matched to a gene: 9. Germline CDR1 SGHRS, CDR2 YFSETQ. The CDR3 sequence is CASTSDRGPNTEAFF. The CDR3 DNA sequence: TGCGCCAGCACCTCTGACAGGGGACCCAACACTGAAGCTTTCTTT.